This TCR beta chain was observed in a study of blood T cell repertoires in COVID-19. Study-wide context: Acute and convalescent COVID-19 samples came from the United States, Italy and Spain. From T cells, B-cell-depleted T cells, or PBMCs came the material, which was cDNA or gDNA.

Looked up from germline, CDR1 is SEHNR and CDR2 is FQNEAQ (reference sequence). The CDR3 is 15 amino acids. V was cut by 2 bases and J by 1 base, with 11 bases left in between. This clone came up a few times. Method: immunoSEQ multiplex PCR; TCRdb's copy keeps in-frame clones and lacks some. The sample lists tens of thousands of clones; roughly 82% were seen once. The chain recombines TRBV7-9 with TRBJ1-1; no clear D gene. The TCR comes from a woman over 75 with acute or convalescent COVID-19. Specimen: peripheral blood. The CDR3 reads CASSLLGRENTEAFF. In DNA, the CDR3 is TGTGCCAGCAGCTTACTCGGACGGGAGAACACTGAAGCTTTCTTT.